The rows below give T cell receptor beta chains drawn from one sample of a study of blood T cell repertoires in COVID-19. Assay used: immunoSEQ multiplex PCR; TCRdb lists only in-frame clones, some missing. Altogether about 45,000 clones are present, just under 85% being singletons, with the ten largest covering under 6%. The specimen sequenced was peripheral blood. Receptors originate from a man aged 45-65 years with active COVID-19. Both conserved end residues are trimmed from each CDR3. The order of the fields is V gene, J gene, CDR3 protein.

TRBV3-1/TRBV3-2	TRBJ2-5	ASSLLSGSVETQY
TRBV6-2/TRBV6-3	TRBJ2-7	ASSYGRSKLSYEQY
TRBV2	TRBJ2-6	ASSYSSGANVLT
TRBV28	TRBJ1-6	ASSLDREGYNSPLH
TRBV27	TRBJ1-4	ATSSGGELF
TRBV6-2/TRBV6-3	TRBJ2-7	ASSYTHGGYEQY
TRBV7-2	TRBJ2-7	ASSPGTFKSYEQY
TRBV15	TRBJ2-7	ATKRDYVSYEQY
TRBV24-1	TRBJ2-1	ATSDTSGRNYNEQF
TRBV7-6	TRBJ1-3	ASSSQGASGNTIY
TRBV10-3	TRBJ2-7	ATREDLAYEQY
TRBV6-1	TRBJ2-7	ASSELAQVGEQY
TRBV6-5	TRBJ1-4	ASISRQGYEKLF
TRBV11-2	TRBJ2-1	ASSLISGIGPNEQF
TRBV28	TRBJ2-1	ASSFSVSYNEQF
TRBV5-1	TRBJ2-7	ASSLGLEQY
TRBV7-2	TRBJ2-5	ASSLVGPPGGPGKETQY
TRBV6-5	TRBJ2-3	ASSLQGISTDTQY
TRBV7-2	TRBJ1-6	ASSLMGQSSYNSPLH
TRBV25-1	TRBJ1-4	ASSDRDRPQEKLF